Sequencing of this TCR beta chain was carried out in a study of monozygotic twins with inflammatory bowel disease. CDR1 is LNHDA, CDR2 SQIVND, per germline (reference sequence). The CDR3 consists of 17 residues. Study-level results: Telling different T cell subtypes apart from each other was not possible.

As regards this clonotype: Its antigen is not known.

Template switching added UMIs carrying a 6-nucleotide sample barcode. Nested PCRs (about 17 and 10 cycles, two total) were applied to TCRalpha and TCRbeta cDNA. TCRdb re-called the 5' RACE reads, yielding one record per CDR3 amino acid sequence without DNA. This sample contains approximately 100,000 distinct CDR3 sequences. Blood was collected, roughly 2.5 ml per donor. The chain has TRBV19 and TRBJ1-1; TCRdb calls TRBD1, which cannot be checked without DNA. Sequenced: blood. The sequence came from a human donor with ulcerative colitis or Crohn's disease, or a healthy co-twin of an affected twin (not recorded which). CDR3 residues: CASSIFSGTRENTEAYF.